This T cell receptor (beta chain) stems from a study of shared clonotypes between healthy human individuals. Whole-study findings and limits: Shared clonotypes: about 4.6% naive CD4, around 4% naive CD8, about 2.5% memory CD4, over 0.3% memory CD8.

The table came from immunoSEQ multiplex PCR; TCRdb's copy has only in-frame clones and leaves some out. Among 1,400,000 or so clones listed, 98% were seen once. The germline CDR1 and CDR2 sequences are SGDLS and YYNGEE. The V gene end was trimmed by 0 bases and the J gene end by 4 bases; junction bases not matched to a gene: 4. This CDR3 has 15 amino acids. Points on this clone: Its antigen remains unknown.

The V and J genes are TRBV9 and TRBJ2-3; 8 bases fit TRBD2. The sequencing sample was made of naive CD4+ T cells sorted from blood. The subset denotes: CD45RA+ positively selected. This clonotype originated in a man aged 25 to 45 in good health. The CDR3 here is CASSVESGSPDTQYF. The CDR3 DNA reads TGTGCCAGCAGCGTAGAGAGCGGGAGTCCAGATACGCAGTATTTT.